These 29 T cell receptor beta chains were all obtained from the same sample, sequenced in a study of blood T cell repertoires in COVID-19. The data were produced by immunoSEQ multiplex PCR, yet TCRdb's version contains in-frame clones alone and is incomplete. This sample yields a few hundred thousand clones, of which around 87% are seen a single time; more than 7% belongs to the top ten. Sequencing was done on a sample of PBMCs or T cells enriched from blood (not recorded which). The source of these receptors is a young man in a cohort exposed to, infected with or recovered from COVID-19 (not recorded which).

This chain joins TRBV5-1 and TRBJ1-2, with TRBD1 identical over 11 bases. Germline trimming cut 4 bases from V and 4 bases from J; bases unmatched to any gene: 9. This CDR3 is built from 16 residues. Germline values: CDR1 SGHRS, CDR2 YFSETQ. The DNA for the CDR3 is TGCGCCAGCAGCGCGAACTCCGGGACAGGGGGCTATGGCTACACCTTC. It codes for CASSANSGTGGYGYTF.

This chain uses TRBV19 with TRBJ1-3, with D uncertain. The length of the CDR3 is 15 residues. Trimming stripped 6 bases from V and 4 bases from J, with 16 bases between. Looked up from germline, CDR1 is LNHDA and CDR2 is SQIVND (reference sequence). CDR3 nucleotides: TGTGCCAGTAGATTCGAGGGCCTTTTCGGAAACACCATATATTTT. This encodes CASRFEGLFGNTIYF.

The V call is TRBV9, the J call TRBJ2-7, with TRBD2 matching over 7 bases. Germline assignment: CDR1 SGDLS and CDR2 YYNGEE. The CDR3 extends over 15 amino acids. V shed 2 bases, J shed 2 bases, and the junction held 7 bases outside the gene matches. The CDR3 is CASSVTGLSTYEQYF. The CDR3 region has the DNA TGTGCCAGCAGCGTTACGGGACTAAGCACCTACGAGCAGTACTTC.

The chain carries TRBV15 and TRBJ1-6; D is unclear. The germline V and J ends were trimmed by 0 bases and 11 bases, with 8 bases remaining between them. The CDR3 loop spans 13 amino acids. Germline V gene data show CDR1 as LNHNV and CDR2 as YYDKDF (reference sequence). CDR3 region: CATSRESFAPLHF. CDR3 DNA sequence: TGTGCCACCAGCAGAGAGAGCTTCGCACCCCTCCACTTT.

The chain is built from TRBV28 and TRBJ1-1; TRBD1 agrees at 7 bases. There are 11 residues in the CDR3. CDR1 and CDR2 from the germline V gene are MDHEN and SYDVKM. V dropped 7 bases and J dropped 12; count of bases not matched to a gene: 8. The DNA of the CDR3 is TGTGCCAGCACCGAGACAGGGAGGTCTTTCTTT. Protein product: CASTETGRSFF.

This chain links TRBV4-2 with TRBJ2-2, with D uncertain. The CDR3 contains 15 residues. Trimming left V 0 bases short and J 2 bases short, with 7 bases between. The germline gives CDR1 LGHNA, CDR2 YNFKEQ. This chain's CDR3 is CASSQDQQNTGELFF. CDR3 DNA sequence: TGTGCCAGCAGCCAAGATCAACAAAACACCGGGGAGCTGTTTTTT.

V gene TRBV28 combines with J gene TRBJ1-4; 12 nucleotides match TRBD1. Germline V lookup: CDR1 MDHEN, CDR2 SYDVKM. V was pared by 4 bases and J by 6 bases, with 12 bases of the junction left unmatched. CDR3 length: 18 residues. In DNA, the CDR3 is TGTGCCAGCAGTTCCGGGACAGGGGGCGCGAGAGTCGATGAAAAACTGTTTTTT. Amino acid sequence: CASSSGTGGARVDEKLFF. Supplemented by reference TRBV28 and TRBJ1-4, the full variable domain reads DVKVTQSSRYLVKRTGEKVFLECVQDMDHENMFWYRQDPGLGLRLIYFSYDVKMKEKGDIPEGYSVSREKKERFSLILESASTNQTSMYLCASSSGTGGARVDEKLFFGSGTQLSVL.

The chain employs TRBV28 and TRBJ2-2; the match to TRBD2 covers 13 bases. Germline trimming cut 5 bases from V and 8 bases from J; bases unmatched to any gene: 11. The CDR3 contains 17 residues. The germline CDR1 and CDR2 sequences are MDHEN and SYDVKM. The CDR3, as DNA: TGTGCCAGCAGTCTCACTAGCGGGAGGGCCTTATCTGGGGAGCTGTTTTTT. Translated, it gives CASSLTSGRALSGELFF.

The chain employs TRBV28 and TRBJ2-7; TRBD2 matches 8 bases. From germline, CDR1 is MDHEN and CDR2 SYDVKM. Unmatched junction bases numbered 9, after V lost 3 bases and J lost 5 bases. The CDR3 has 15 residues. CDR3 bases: TGTGCCAGCAGTTTTGTTGCGGGAGGTCGCCACGAGCAGTACTTC. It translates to CASSFVAGGRHEQYF.

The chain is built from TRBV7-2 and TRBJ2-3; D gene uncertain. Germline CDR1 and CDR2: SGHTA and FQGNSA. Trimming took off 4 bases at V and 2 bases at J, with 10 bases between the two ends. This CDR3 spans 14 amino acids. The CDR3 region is CASSWSIFTDTQYF. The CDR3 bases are TGTGCCAGCAGCTGGAGTATTTTCACAGATACGCAGTATTTT. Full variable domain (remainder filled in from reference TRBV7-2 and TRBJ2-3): GAGVSQSPSNKVTEKGKDVELRCDPISGHTALYWYRQSLGQGLEFLIYFQGNSAPDKSGLPSDRFSAERTGGSVSTLTIQRTQQEDSAVYLCASSWSIFTDTQYFGPGTRLTVL.

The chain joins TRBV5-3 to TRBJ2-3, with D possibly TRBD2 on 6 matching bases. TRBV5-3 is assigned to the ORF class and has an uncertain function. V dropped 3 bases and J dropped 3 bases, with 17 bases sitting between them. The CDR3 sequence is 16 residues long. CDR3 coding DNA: TGTGCCAGAAGCTCGTGTTGGGCGGGACGGACAGATACGCAGTATTTT. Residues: CARSSCWAGRTDTQYF.

The CDR3 coding sequence is TGTGCCAGCAGTGACTCGGCCAATTCACCCCTCCACTTT. It codes for CASSDSANSPLHF. The chain combines TRBV6-4 with TRBJ1-6, with no clear D. The CDR3 has 13 residues. V lost 0 bases and J 7 bases, leaving 4 bases between the germline ends. CDR1 is MRHNA, CDR2 SNTAGT, per germline.

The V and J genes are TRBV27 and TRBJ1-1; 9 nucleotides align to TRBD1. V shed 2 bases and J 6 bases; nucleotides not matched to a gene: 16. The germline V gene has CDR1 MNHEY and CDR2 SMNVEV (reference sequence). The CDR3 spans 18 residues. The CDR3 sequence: CASSLDTGGPQVGSEAFF. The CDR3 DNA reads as TGTGCCAGCAGTTTAGATACAGGGGGCCCCCAAGTTGGGTCTGAAGCTTTCTTT.

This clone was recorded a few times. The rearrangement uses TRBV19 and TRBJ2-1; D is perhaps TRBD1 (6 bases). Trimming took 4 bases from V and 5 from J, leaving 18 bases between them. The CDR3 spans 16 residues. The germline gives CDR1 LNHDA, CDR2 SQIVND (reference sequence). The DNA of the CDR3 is TGTGCCAGTAGTACACCTCAGGGGAGAAGCAACAATGAGCAGTTCTTC. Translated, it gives CASSTPQGRSNNEQFF.

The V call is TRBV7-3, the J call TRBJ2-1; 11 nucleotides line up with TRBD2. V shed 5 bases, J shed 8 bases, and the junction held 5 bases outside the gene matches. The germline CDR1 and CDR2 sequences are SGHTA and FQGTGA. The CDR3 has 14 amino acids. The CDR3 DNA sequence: TGTGCCAGCAGCCCGGGACTAGCGGAGCATGAGCAGTTCTTC. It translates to CASSPGLAEHEQFF.

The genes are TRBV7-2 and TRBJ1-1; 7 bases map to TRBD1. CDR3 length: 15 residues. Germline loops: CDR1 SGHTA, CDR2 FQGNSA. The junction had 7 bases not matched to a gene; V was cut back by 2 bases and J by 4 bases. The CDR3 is CASSLKGAGGTEAFF. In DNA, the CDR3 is TGTGCCAGCAGCTTAAAAGGGGCAGGGGGCACTGAAGCTTTCTTT. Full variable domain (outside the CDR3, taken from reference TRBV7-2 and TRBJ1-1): GAGVSQSPSNKVTEKGKDVELRCDPISGHTALYWYRQSLGQGLEFLIYFQGNSAPDKSGLPSDRFSAERTGGSVSTLTIQRTQQEDSAVYLCASSLKGAGGTEAFFGQGTRLTVV.

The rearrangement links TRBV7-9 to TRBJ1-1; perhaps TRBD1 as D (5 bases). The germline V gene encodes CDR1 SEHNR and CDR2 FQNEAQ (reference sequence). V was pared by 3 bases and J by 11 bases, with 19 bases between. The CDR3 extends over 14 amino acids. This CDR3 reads CASSFELQGFGAFF. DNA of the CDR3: TGTGCCAGCAGCTTCGAACTCCAGGGTTTTGGTGCTTTCTTT.

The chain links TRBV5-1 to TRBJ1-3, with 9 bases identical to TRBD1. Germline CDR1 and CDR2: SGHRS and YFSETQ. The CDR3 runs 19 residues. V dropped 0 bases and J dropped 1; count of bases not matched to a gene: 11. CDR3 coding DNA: TGCGCCAGCAGCTTGGTGTCCCCTTACAGGGGGCAGTCTGGAAACACCATATATTTT. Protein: CASSLVSPYRGQSGNTIYF.

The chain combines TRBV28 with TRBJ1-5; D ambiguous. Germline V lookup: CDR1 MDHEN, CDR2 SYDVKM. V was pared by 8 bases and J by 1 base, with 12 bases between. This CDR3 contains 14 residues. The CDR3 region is CASEESYSNQPQHF. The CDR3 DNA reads TGTGCCAGCGAGGAGTCGTACAGCAATCAGCCCCAGCATTTT.

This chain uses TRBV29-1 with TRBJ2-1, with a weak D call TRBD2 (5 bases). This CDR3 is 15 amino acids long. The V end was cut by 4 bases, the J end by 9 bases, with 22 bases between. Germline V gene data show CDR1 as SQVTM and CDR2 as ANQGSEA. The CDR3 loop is CSVVIRLAIGSEQFF. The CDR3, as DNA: TGCAGCGTTGTTATAAGGCTAGCCATTGGCAGTGAGCAGTTCTTC.

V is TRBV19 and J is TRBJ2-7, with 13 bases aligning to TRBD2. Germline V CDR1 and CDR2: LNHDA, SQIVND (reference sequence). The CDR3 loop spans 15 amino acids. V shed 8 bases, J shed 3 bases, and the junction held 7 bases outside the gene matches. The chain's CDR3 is CASSRLAGGYYEQYF. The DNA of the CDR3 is TGTGCCAGTTCCAGACTAGCGGGAGGATACTACGAGCAGTACTTC.

CDR3 loop: CASSIRAGGSMNTEAFF. CDR3 nucleotides: TGTGCCAGTAGTATTCGAGCTGGGGGCAGCATGAACACTGAAGCTTTCTTT. The rearrangement joins TRBV19 to TRBJ1-1, with a tentative D call TRBD1 (6 bases). V shed 3 bases and J shed 0 bases, with 17 bases lying between them. This CDR3 is built from 17 residues. Germline values: CDR1 LNHDA, CDR2 SQIVND (reference sequence). The variable domain in full, with the rest retrieved from reference TRBV19 and TRBJ1-1, is DGGITQSPKYLFRKEGQNVTLSCEQNLNHDAMYWYRQDPGQGLRLIYYSQIVNDFQKGDIAEGYSVSREKKESFPLTVTSAQKNPTAFYLCASSIRAGGSMNTEAFFGQGTRLTVV.

The CDR3 coding sequence is TGTGCCAGTAGTAAATCCCCCAGGGGCACTGAAGCTTTCTTT. Translated, it gives CASSKSPRGTEAFF. This chain uses TRBV19 with TRBJ1-1; the D gene is possibly TRBD1 (6 bases). The V end lost 4 bases, the J end lost 4 bases, and 13 bases lay between the germline ends. Per the germline V gene, CDR1 is LNHDA and CDR2 is SQIVND (reference sequence). CDR3 length equals 14 residues.

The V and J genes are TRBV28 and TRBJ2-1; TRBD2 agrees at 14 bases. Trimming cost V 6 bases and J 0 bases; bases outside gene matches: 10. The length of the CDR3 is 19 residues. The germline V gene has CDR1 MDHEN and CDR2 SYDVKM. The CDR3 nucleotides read TGTGCCAGCAGAACCAGGACTAGCGGGGGGACCTCCTCCTACAATGAGCAGTTCTTC. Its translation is CASRTRTSGGTSSYNEQFF.

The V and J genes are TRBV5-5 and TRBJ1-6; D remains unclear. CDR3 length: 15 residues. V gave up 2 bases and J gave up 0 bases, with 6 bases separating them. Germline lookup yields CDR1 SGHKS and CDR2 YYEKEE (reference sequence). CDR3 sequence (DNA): TGTGCCAGCAGCTTTTCAGTCTCCTATAATTCACCCCTCCACTTT. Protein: CASSFSVSYNSPLHF.

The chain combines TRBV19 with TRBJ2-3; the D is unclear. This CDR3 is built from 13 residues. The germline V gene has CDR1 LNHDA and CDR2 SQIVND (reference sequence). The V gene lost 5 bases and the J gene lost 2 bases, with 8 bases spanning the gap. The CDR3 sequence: CASSVPNTDTQYF. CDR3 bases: TGTGCCAGTAGTGTCCCAAACACAGATACGCAGTATTTT.

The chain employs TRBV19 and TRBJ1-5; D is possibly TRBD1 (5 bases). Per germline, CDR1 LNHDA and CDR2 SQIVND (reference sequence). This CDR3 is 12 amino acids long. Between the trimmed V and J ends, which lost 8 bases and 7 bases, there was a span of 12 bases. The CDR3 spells CASDPGFQPQHF. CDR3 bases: TGTGCCAGTGACCCAGGGTTCCAGCCCCAGCATTTT. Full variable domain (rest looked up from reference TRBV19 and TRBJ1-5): DGGITQSPKYLFRKEGQNVTLSCEQNLNHDAMYWYRQDPGQGLRLIYYSQIVNDFQKGDIAEGYSVSREKKESFPLTVTSAQKNPTAFYLCASDPGFQPQHFGDGTRLSIL.

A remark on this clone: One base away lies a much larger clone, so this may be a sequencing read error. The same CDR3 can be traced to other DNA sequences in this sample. CDR3 loop: CASSPGQRGADDVSQPQHF. CDR3 nucleotide sequence: TGCGCCAGCAGCCCGGGACAGAGGGGAGCCGATGATGTGTCTCAGCCCCAACATTTT. This chain joins TRBV5-1 and TRBJ1-5, with 7 bases aligning to TRBD1. CDR1 is SGHRS and CDR2 is YFSETQ in the germline V gene. The CDR3 length is 19 residues.

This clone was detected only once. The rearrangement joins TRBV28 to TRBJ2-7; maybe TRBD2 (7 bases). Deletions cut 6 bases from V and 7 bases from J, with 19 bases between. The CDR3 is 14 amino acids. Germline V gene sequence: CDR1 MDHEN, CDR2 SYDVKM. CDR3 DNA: TGTGCCAGCAGAACCGTAGGGGGGGCGCGTGAGCAGTACTTC. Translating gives CASRTVGGAREQYF.